Listed here are 5 T cell receptor beta chains from one sample, sequenced in a study of identical twins' blood T cells. TCRdb independently ran MiXCR on the 5' RACE reads; one entry per CDR3 protein. The data hold fewer than 450,000 distinct CDR3 sequences, with under 30% observed a single time. Sample: PBMCs. The receptor set was obtained from a woman between 18 and 55 years old in good health.

There are a few counts of this clonotype. The chain links TRBV3-1 to TRBJ2-2, with D tentatively TRBD2 (6 bases). CDR1 and CDR2 from the germline V gene are LGHDT and YNNKEL (reference sequence). V gave up 2 bases and J gave up 5 bases, with 12 bases separating them. The CDR3 covers 15 residues. CDR3 DNA: TGTGCCAGCAGCCAATACGGGACTTTTACCGGGGAGCTGTTTTTT. Protein product: CASSQYGTFTGELFF.

The chain uses TRBV5-1 and TRBJ1-2; the D is unclear. The CDR3 consists of 14 residues. Germline V CDR1 and CDR2: SGHRS, YFSETQ. The ends were cut back, 1 base at V and 6 bases at J, with 13 bases in the middle. In DNA, the CDR3 is TGCGCCAGCAGCTTGTATCCGTGGCGGGATGGCTACACCTTC. Amino acids: CASSLYPWRDGYTF. Together with reference TRBV5-1 and TRBJ1-2, the CDR3 gives the full variable domain: KAGVTQTPRYLIKTRGQQVTLSCSPISGHRSVSWYQQTPGQGLQFLFEYFSETQRNKGNFPGRFSGRQFSNSRSEMNVSTLELGDSALYLCASSLYPWRDGYTFGSGTRLTVV.

The CDR3 loop reads CASSQQPGPYTGELFF. Written as DNA, the CDR3 is TGTGCCAGCAGCCAACAGCCTGGTCCCTACACCGGGGAGCTGTTTTTT. The chain carries TRBV16 and TRBJ2-2; D is uncertain. Germline V gene sequence: CDR1 KGHSY, CDR2 FQNENV. Trimming stripped 2 bases from V and 3 bases from J, with 13 bases between. This CDR3 region has 16 residues.

The chain joins TRBV5-1 to TRBJ1-5, with D uncertain. Germline V CDR1 and CDR2: SGHRS, YFSETQ. V was trimmed by 0 bases and J by 7 bases, leaving 11 bases between them. The CDR3 contains 14 residues. The CDR3 sequence: CASSLGHRGQPQHF. DNA of the CDR3: TGCGCCAGCAGCTTGGGTCACAGAGGGCAGCCCCAGCATTTT.

The rearrangement joins TRBV2 to TRBJ1-1; D not certain. V was pared by 7 bases and J by 2 bases, with 14 bases between. In germline, CDR1 is SNHLY, CDR2 FYNNEI. The CDR3 is made up of 14 amino acids. CDR3 region: CASTPNGHNTEAFF. The CDR3 DNA reads as TGTGCCAGCACCCCTAATGGTCATAACACTGAAGCTTTCTTT.